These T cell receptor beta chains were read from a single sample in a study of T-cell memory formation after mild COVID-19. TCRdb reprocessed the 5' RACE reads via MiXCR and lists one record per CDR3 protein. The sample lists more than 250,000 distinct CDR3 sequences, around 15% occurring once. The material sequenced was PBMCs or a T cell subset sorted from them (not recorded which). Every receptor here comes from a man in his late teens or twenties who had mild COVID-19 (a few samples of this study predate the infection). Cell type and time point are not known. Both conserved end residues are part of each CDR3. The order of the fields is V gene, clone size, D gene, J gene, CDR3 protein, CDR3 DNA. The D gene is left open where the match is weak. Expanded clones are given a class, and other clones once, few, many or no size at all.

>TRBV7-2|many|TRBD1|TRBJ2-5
CASSPPGQGRETQYF
TGTGCCAGCAGCCCTCCTGGACAGGGGCGAGAGACCCAGTACTTC
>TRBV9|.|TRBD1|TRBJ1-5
CASSPDRANQPQHF
TGTGCCAGCAGCCCGGACAGGGCCAATCAGCCCCAGCATTTT
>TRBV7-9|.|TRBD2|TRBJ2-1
CASILSGGHNEQFF
TGTGCCAGCATATTGAGCGGGGGGCACAATGAGCAGTTCTTC
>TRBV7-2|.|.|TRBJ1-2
CASSLAPGPPDYGYTF
TGTGCCAGCAGCTTAGCCCCCGGCCCCCCAGACTATGGCTACACCTTC
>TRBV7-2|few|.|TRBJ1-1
CASSSRSEAFF
TGTGCCAGCAGCTCTCGATCTGAAGCTTTCTTT
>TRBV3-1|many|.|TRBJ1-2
CASSQEPVYGYTF
TGTGCCAGCAGCCAAGAGCCGGTTTATGGCTACACCTTC
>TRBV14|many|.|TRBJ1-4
CASSPRGIFGRGKLFF
TGTGCCAGCAGCCCCCGCGGTATTTTTGGGCGGGGAAAACTGTTTTTT
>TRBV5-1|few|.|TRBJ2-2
CASSFGLRNTGELFF
TGCGCCAGCAGTTTTGGACTCCGGAACACCGGGGAGCTGTTTTTT
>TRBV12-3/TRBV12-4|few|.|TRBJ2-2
CASSPALATGELFF
TGTGCCAGCAGCCCAGCTCTGGCCACCGGGGAGCTGTTTTTT
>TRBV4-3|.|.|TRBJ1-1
CASSQVLGRGDTEAFF
TGCGCCAGCAGCCAAGTCTTAGGTCGAGGGGACACTGAAGCTTTCTTT
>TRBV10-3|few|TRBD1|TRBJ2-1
CASRLTGIGEQFF
TGTGCCTCGCGATTGACAGGGATCGGTGAGCAGTTCTTC
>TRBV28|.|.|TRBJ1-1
CASSGVQDTDSEAFF
TGTGCCAGCAGCGGAGTCCAGGACACTGACTCTGAAGCTTTCTTT
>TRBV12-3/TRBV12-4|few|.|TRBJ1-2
CAISDRDYGYTF
TGTGCCATCTCTGACAGAGACTATGGCTACACCTTC
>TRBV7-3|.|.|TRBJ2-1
CASSLQDGLYNEQFF
TGTGCCAGCAGCCTACAAGACGGGTTATACAATGAGCAGTTCTTC
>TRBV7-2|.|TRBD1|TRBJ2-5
CASSPGTGLETQYF
TGTGCCAGCAGCCCAGGGACAGGGTTGGAGACCCAGTACTTC
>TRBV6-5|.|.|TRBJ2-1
CASSYSRLTEQFF
TGTGCCAGCAGTTACTCGAGACTAACGGAGCAGTTCTTC
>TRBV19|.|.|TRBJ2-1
CASTGVPYNEQFF
TGTGCCAGTACAGGGGTCCCCTACAATGAGCAGTTCTTC
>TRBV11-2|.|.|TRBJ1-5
CASSYSLDGNQPQHF
TGTGCCAGCAGCTACTCCCTAGATGGCAATCAGCCCCAGCATTTT
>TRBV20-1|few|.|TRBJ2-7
CSARRGPYEQYF
TGCAGTGCTAGGAGGGGCCCCTACGAGCAGTACTTC
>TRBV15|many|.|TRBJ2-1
CATSRPTRGAMSYNEQFF
TGTGCCACCAGCAGACCAACGAGGGGGGCGATGTCCTACAATGAGCAGTTCTTC
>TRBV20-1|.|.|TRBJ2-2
CSARNAQAGTGELFF
TGCAGTGCTAGGAATGCCCAGGCAGGCACCGGGGAGCTGTTTTTT
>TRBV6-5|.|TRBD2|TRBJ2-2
CASSPPGGANTGELFF
TGTGCCAGCAGTCCCCCCGGGGGGGCGAACACCGGGGAGCTGTTTTTT
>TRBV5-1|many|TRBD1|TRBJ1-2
CASSWGTGDYTF
TGCGCCAGCAGCTGGGGGACAGGAGACTACACCTTC
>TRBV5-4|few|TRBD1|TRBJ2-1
CASGNPGQGNNEQFF
TGTGCCAGCGGAAATCCGGGACAGGGGAACAATGAGCAGTTCTTC
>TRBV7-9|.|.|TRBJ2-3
CASSPTGLGTDTQYF
TGTGCCAGCAGCCCAACAGGGTTGGGCACAGATACGCAGTATTTT
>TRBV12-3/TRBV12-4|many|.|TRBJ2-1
CASSQTGTKFF
TGTGCCAGCAGTCAGACAGGGACTAAGTTCTTC
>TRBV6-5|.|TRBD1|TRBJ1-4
CASATQPGQKNEKLFF
TGTGCCAGCGCCACTCAGCCGGGACAGAAAAATGAAAAACTGTTTTTT
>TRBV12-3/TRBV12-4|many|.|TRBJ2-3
CASSPGSDTQYF
TGTGCCAGCAGCCCGGGGTCAGATACGCAGTATTTT
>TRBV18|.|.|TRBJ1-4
CATQASLGPFNEKLFF
TGTGCCACCCAGGCCTCCCTGGGGCCATTTAATGAAAAACTGTTTTTT
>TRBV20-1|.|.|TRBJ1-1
CSATPTRVGTEAFF
TGCAGTGCTACGCCCACCAGGGTAGGCACTGAAGCTTTCTTT
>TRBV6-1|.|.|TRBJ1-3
CASSEVGGAGNTIYF
TGTGCCAGCAGTGAAGTTGGCGGGGCAGGAAACACCATATATTTT
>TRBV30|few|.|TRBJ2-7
CAWSRLYEQYF
TGTGCCTGGAGTAGGCTTTACGAGCAGTACTTC